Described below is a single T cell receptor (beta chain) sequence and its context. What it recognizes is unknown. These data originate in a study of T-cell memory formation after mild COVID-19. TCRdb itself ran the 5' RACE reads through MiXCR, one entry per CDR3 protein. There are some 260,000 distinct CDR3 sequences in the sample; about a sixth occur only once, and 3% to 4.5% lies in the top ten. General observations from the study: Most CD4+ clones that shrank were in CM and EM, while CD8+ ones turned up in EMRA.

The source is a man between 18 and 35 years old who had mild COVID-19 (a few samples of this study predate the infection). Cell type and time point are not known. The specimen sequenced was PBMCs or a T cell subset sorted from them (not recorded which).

For the CDR3, the DNA is TGTGCCAGCAGAACCGGGACGGAAAATTCACCCCTCCACTTT. Encoded protein: CASRTGTENSPLHF. V usage is TRBV7-8 and J usage is TRBJ1-6, with D tentatively TRBD1 (5 bases). The germline V gene has CDR1 SGHVS and CDR2 FQNEAQ. The CDR3 contains 14 residues. The germline V and J ends were trimmed by 6 bases and 7 bases, with 13 bases remaining between them.